This T cell receptor (beta chain) stems from a study of shared clonotypes between healthy human individuals. Profiled with immunoSEQ multiplex PCR; TCRdb holds only in-frame clones, not every one. The sample includes 950,000 to 1,100,000 clones, around 78% seen only once; the top ten take roughly 0.65%. Trimming took 4 bases from V and 0 from J, leaving 6 bases between them. The CDR3 has 13 amino acids. Germline V gives CDR1 SGHTA, CDR2 FQGTGA. This TCR was recovered from a man aged 18 to 29 in good health. Some clones in this sample may be carry-over from other donors' samples. The specimen sequenced was memory CD4+ T cells from PBMCs. The sample's subset: CD45RA-negative fraction. The chain is built from TRBV7-3 and TRBJ2-5; D not certain. The CDR3 is CASSSRNQETQYF. CDR3 in DNA: TGTGCCAGCAGCTCCCGAAACCAAGAGACCCAGTACTTC.